One sample yielded the 13 T cell receptor beta chains listed below, sequenced in a study of cytomegalovirus exposure and HLA in healthy donors. The PCR made use of 60 Vbeta and 13 Jbeta primers. Profiled with immunoSEQ multiplex PCR; TCRdb holds only in-frame clones, not every one. Among approximately 160,000 clones listed, 64% were seen once. The material sequenced was PBMCs. These receptors originate from a woman under 40 in good health and CMV-seropositive.

V is TRBV27 and J is TRBJ2-2; TRBD1 aligns across 9 bases. The trim removed 6 bases at V and 7 bases at J, leaving 9 bases unmatched. The CDR3 has 15 residues. Germline V gene sequence: CDR1 MNHEY, CDR2 SMNVEV (reference sequence). CDR3 in amino acids: CASSTTGGVIGELFF. As DNA, the CDR3 is TGTGCCAGCAGCACCACAGGGGGCGTGATCGGGGAGCTGTTTTTT.

This clone was detected a few times. V and J are TRBV6-5 and TRBJ1-2, with TRBD1 identical over 7 bases. Trimming cost V 8 bases and J 5 bases; bases outside gene matches: 11. This CDR3 has 14 residues. In germline, CDR1 is MNHEY, CDR2 SVGAGI. CDR3 nucleotides: TGTGCCAGCGTCAACCCGGGACAGAGATATGGCTACACCTTC. This translates into CASVNPGQRYGYTF.

V and J are TRBV5-4 and TRBJ1-5, with 10 nucleotides matching TRBD1. The V and J ends lost 4 bases and 2 bases, in that order; junction bases with no gene match: 3. CDR1 is SGHNT, CDR2 YYREEE, per germline (reference sequence). CDR3 length: 15 residues. CDR3 coding DNA: TGTGCCAGCAGCCCCGGGACAGGGGGCAATCAGCCCCAGCATTTT. Amino acids: CASSPGTGGNQPQHF.

The chain links TRBV2 to TRBJ2-1; 9 bases line up with TRBD2. Germline lookup yields CDR1 SNHLY and CDR2 FYNNEI. The CDR3 sequence is 14 residues long. J was trimmed by 13 bases and V by 2 bases; bases with no gene match: 9. The CDR3 is CASSETGSGGEQFF. The DNA for the CDR3 is TGTGCCAGCAGTGAAACGGGTAGCGGGGGAGAACAGTTCTTC. The full variable domain, completed using reference TRBV2 and TRBJ2-1, is EPEVTQTPSHQVTQMGQEVILRCVPISNHLYFYWYRQILGQKVEFLVSFYNNEISEKSEIFDDQFSVERPDGSNFTLKIRSTKLEDSAMYFCASSETGSGGEQFFGPGTRLTVL.

With regard to this clone: Other DNA sequences from this sample encode an identical CDR3 as well. The J gene is TRBJ1-1, the V gene TRBV2; D is ambiguous. Germline CDR1 SNHLY, CDR2 FYNNEI. The ends were cut back, 9 bases at V and 1 base at J, with 15 bases in the middle. This CDR3 is 14 amino acids long. The CDR3 is CASKWEAGNTEAFF. Here the CDR3 DNA reads TGTGCCAGTAAGTGGGAGGCAGGGAACACTGAAGCTTTCTTT.

The rearrangement links TRBV29-1 to TRBJ1-3; TRBD1 aligns across 8 bases. The CDR3 sequence is 13 residues long. The V gene end was trimmed by 4 bases and the J gene end by 8 bases; junction bases not matched to a gene: 7. CDR1 and CDR2 from the germline V gene are SQVTM and ANQGSEA. CDR3 nucleotides: TGCAGCGTTGCAGGGGGCGCCAGTGACACCATATATTTT. It is translated as CSVAGGASDTIYF.

The rearrangement links TRBV6-1 to TRBJ2-5; 7 bases line up with TRBD1. The CDR3 has 15 residues. Trimming took 8 bases from V and 0 from J; bases not matched to a gene: 9. Germline CDR1 and CDR2: MNHNS and SASEGT. The CDR3 bases are TGTGCCAGCTATGCCCCGGGACAGAACCAAGAGACCCAGTACTTC. Translated, it gives CASYAPGQNQETQYF.

The chain employs TRBV5-6 and TRBJ2-7; 8 bases agree with TRBD2. In germline, CDR1 is SGHDT, CDR2 YYEEEE. This CDR3 contains 17 residues. V gave up 4 bases and J gave up 3 bases; unmatched junction bases: 15. This CDR3 reads CASSQFGLAARFYEQYF. The CDR3 bases are TGTGCCAGCAGCCAGTTCGGACTAGCCGCGAGATTCTACGAGCAGTACTTC. Using reference TRBV5-6 and TRBJ2-7 for the parts outside the CDR3, the full variable domain is DAGVTQSPTHLIKTRGQQVTLRCSPKSGHDTVSWYQQALGQGPQFIFQYYEEEERQRGNFPDRFSGHQFPNYSSELNVNALLLGDSALYLCASSQFGLAARFYEQYFGPGTRLTVT.

The chain joins TRBV2 to TRBJ2-2, with D possibly being TRBD1 (5 bases). Germline CDR1 is SNHLY and CDR2 is FYNNEI. Trimming left V 7 bases short and J 4 bases short, with 10 bases between. The CDR3 loop spans 13 amino acids. This chain's CDR3 is CASTGLGTGELFF. The CDR3 nucleotides are TGTGCCAGCACAGGGCTAGGCACCGGGGAGCTGTTTTTT.

The V gene is TRBV7-9, the J gene TRBJ2-5; D is unclear. V was cut by 1 base and J by 2 bases, with 8 bases left in between. CDR1 SEHNR and CDR2 FQNEAQ come from the germline V gene (reference sequence). The CDR3 has 14 amino acids. Here the CDR3 DNA reads TGTGCCAGCAGCTTAGTTGCCAGACAAGAGACCCAGTACTTC. It encodes CASSLVARQETQYF.

The chain uses TRBV6-1 and TRBJ1-1; D not certain. This CDR3 has 15 residues. Germline assignment: CDR1 MNHNS and CDR2 SASEGT. Trimming removed 2 bases from V and 3 bases from J, with 13 bases in between. CDR3 region: CASSEPWGADTEAFF. CDR3 in DNA: TGTGCCAGCAGTGAACCGTGGGGAGCGGACACTGAAGCTTTCTTT.

The rearrangement joins TRBV5-4 to TRBJ1-5; D is perhaps TRBD1 (6 bases). Germline CDR1 SGHNT, CDR2 YYREEE (reference sequence). This CDR3 is 14 amino acids long. V was trimmed by 4 bases and J by 4 bases, leaving 12 bases between them. The CDR3 bases are TGTGCCAGCAGCCGGGGGGGGGCGAATCAGCCCCAGCATTTT. Its protein product is CASSRGGANQPQHF.

The V gene is TRBV14, the J gene TRBJ2-5; 10 bases match TRBD2. The CDR3 is 13 residues long. V shed 4 bases and J 7 bases; nucleotides not matched to a gene: 3. CDR1 and CDR2 (germline): SGHDN, FVKESK. CDR3 in DNA: TGTGCCAGCAGCCTAACTAGCGGGGCGACCCAGTACTTC. Translation gives CASSLTSGATQYF.